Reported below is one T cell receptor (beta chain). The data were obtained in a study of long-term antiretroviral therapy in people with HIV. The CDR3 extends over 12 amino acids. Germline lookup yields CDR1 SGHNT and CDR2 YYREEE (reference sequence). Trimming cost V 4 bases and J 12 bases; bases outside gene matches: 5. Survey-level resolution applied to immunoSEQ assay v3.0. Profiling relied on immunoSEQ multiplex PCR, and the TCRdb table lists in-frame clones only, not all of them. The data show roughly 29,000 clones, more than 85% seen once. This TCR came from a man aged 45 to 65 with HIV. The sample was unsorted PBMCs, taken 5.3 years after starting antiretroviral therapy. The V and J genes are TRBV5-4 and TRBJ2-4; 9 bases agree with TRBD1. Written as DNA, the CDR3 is TGTGCCAGCAGCATTGGACAGGGGAATCAGTACTTC. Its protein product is CASSIGQGNQYF.